The clone carrying this T cell receptor beta chain turned up a few times. Antigen: not known. Each CDR3 protein is one row after TCRdb ran MiXCR on the RT-PCR reads. Among 600,000 to 700,000 distinct CDR3 sequences listed, approximately 14% were seen once. The data were taken from a study of response to subunit inactivated influenza vaccine. Study-level results: The study's authors posited that every seasonal influenza vaccination enlists few new T cells.

Germline V gene data show CDR1 as SEHNR and CDR2 as FQNEAQ (reference sequence). V was clipped by 2 bases and J by 0 bases; unmatched bases: 6. The CDR3 covers 17 residues. Sequencing used PBMCs from blood, obtained around 15 days before vaccination. This rearrangement joins TRBV7-9 to TRBJ2-7; TRBD2 agrees at 11 bases. The TCR was taken from a man aged 50-59 years who received an inactivated influenza vaccine. The CDR3 DNA reads TGTGCCAGCAGCTTAATCGAGGGACTAGCGGACTCCTACGAGCAGTACTTC. Translating it yields CASSLIEGLADSYEQYF.